The entry below gives a single T cell receptor beta chain sequence along with its context. This entry belongs to a study of preoperative IRX-2 immunotherapy in early breast cancer. Treatment defined: preoperative locoregional IRX-2 cytokine immunotherapy. Deletions cut 2 bases from V and 4 bases from J, with 5 bases between. CDR3 length: 12 amino acids. Per the germline V gene, CDR1 is MNHGY and CDR2 is SAAAGT. Sequencing was performed with immunoSEQ multiplex PCR; in TCRdb, only in-frame clones are kept and a portion is missing. The repertoire has roughly 860 clones, approximately 80% of them found once; the top ten carry about 8.3%.

The source is a human donor with breast cancer. Source: tumor tissue, taken before IRX-2 immunotherapy. The chain joins TRBV6-8 to TRBJ1-2; no firm D call. Here the CDR3 reads CASSYQVYGYTF. CDR3 coding DNA: TGTGCCAGCAGTTACCAGGTCTATGGCTACACCTTC.